This T cell receptor (beta chain) derives from a study of cytomegalovirus exposure and HLA in healthy donors (dated by TCRdb to about 2017). With regard to the full study: The 666 repertoires of the first cohort and the 110 or so validation repertoires were produced on the same platform, according to a later analysis. The study aimed to test whether cataloging public T cell receptors could reveal signatures of past pathogen exposure. The study combined high-throughput TCR immunosequencing, statistical association of individual TCRs with disease status, and machine learning to predict cytomegalovirus infection status. In addition to the first cohort of 666 subjects, a separate validation cohort of over 90 different subjects was used.

Concerning this clone itself: Its recognized antigen is unknown. Base qualities are not recorded, but no much larger clone differs from it by a single base.

What the work shows at the level of the full study, not this receptor alone: According to the authors, the approach could potentially be generalized to other disease states and immunological phenotypes. Three of the identified cytomegalovirus-associated TCR beta chains were confirmed in vitro to be specific for cytomegalovirus antigens. Most TCR sequences were observed very rarely across donors, whereas some public TCRs were present in many individuals. In both the original and validation cohorts, the classifier was reported to diagnose cytomegalovirus status with high specificity and sensitivity. A total of some 180 TCR beta chains were listed by the study as associated with cytomegalovirus. Subsequent analysis determined that TCRs grouped into clusters in the first cohort also showed a tendency toward co-occurrence across the 130 or so validation repertoires, and approximately 94% of cluster scores exceeded 0. A later analysis had no HLA typing for the validation cohort, so co-occurrence there was scored across all 110 or so repertoires.

Libraries were constructed by the immunoSEQ multiplex PCR assay. In the paper's pipeline: A statistical classification framework was built to diagnose cytomegalovirus status from the catalog of TCR beta chain sequences. TCRdb's version of the immuneACCESS table is confined to in-frame rearrangements and falls short of the full clone set. An unresolved V gene accounts for under half of the shortfall where checked; the remainder is of unknown origin. V and J calls and clone size follow that table, whereas D and trimming were derived from the DNA. This sample has tens of thousands of clones in its table, and around 94% of those were observed once. About 3.5% of the sample is held by the ten biggest clonotypes. Separate from the approximately 670-subject first cohort, the validation cohort of 90 to 150 subjects was the group to which the donors belonged. This sequence originates from a woman aged 18-35 years in good health and CMV-seropositive. The sample comprised PBMCs.

CDR3 loop: CASMDRVGYTF. DNA sequence: TGTGCCAGCATGGACAGGGTGGGCTACACCTTC. The chain was built from TRBV28 and TRBJ1-2; the central 8 bases match TRBD1. From cysteine to phenylalanine, the CDR3 is 11 amino acids long. Here the CDR3 DNA is all that survives: 33 bases in frame from base 1. Trimming accounts for 7 bases at V and 8 bases at J, while the number of junction bases matched to no gene is 3. As encoded in the germline V gene, CDR1 is MDHEN while CDR2 is SYDVKM.